This is a list of T cell receptor beta chains from one sample in a study of cytomegalovirus exposure and HLA in healthy donors. Produced via immunoSEQ multiplex PCR; TCRdb's table is partial and in-frame only. The data show about 240,000 clones, with approximately 84% seen just once and around 1.2% held by the top ten. The specimen sequenced was PBMCs. The source is a woman aged 30 to 39 in good health and CMV-seropositive. Both conserved end residues are part of each CDR3. A D gene is named only where the DNA matches it firmly. Some rows mark clone size as missing; the rest say once, few, many or name a class of expanded clone.

size: once
V: TRBV9
J: TRBJ2-5
D: -
DNA: TGTGCCAGCAGCGTTGATCGGGAGGAGACCCAGTACTTC
CDR3: CASSVDREETQYF

size: -
V: TRBV12-2
J: TRBJ1-1
D: -
DNA: TGTGCAAGTCGCTTAGTGGGGGGGGAGCGGTACACTGAAGCTTTCTTT
CDR3: CASRLVGGERYTEAFF

size: -
V: TRBV19
J: TRBJ2-3
D: TRBD1
DNA: TGTGCCAGCAAAGACAGGGCCACAGATACGCAGTATTTT
CDR3: CASKDRATDTQYF

size: -
V: TRBV10-2
J: TRBJ2-3
D: TRBD2
DNA: TGCGCCACCAAAATAGCGGGCCCCACAGATACGCAGTATTTT
CDR3: CATKIAGPTDTQYF

size: few
V: TRBV9
J: TRBJ2-7
D: TRBD2
DNA: TGTGCCAGCAGCGGGACTAGCGGCCCCTCCTACGAGCAGTACTTC
CDR3: CASSGTSGPSYEQYF

size: -
V: TRBV18
J: TRBJ2-1
D: -
DNA: TGTGCCAGCTCACCACGACTGCTTTCCAAAGACAATGAGCAGTTCTTC
CDR3: CASSPRLLSKDNEQFF

size: -
V: TRBV18
J: TRBJ2-7
D: -
DNA: TGTGCCAGCTCACCACAGAGGGTGGGCCCCTACGAGCAGTACTTC
CDR3: CASSPQRVGPYEQYF

size: -
V: TRBV2
J: TRBJ1-5
D: -
DNA: TGTGCCACGAGCCGGGACACGGCCCAGCCCCAGCATTTT
CDR3: CATSRDTAQPQHF

size: -
V: TRBV5-1
J: TRBJ1-2
D: TRBD1
DNA: TGCGCCAGCAGCCCCCGGGACAGGGCTAACTATGGCTACACCTTC
CDR3: CASSPRDRANYGYTF

size: -
V: TRBV18
J: TRBJ1-3
D: TRBD1
DNA: TGTGCCAGCTCTCTCACCTTGACAGGGGAAGATGTCGCTGGAAACACCATATATTTT
CDR3: CASSLTLTGEDVAGNTIYF

size: -
V: TRBV4-1
J: TRBJ2-7
D: -
DNA: TGCGCCAGCAGCCAAGGCAGTCTCCCCTACGAGCAGTACTTC
CDR3: CASSQGSLPYEQYF

size: -
V: TRBV19
J: TRBJ1-5
D: TRBD1
DNA: TGTGCCAGTAGTAGGACAGGCCTCGAGGGTGGCAATCAGCCCCAGCATTTT
CDR3: CASSRTGLEGGNQPQHF

size: -
V: TRBV9
J: TRBJ2-1
D: -
DNA: TGTGCCAGCAGCCGCGACTTACTCAATGAGCAGTTCTTC
CDR3: CASSRDLLNEQFF

size: once
V: TRBV14
J: TRBJ2-7
D: TRBD2
DNA: TGTGCCAGCAGCCAAGAAAGTCGGACTAGCGGGAGTAACGAGCAGTACTTC
CDR3: CASSQESRTSGSNEQYF

size: -
V: TRBV4-1
J: TRBJ2-1
D: TRBD2
DNA: TGCGCCAGCAGCCAGTTGAAGCGGGAGGGCCTGGGCAATGAGCAGTTCTTC
CDR3: CASSQLKREGLGNEQFF

size: -
V: TRBV29-1
J: TRBJ1-2
D: -
DNA: TGCAGCGTTGGGGGTCGGGGGGCGCGAGACTATGGCTACACCTTC
CDR3: CSVGGRGARDYGYTF

size: -
V: TRBV9
J: TRBJ2-5
D: TRBD1
DNA: TGTGCCAGCAGCCCGGGACAGGGTATCCAGACCCAGTACTTC
CDR3: CASSPGQGIQTQYF